This TCR beta chain was found in a study of cytomegalovirus exposure and HLA in healthy donors. In the PCR, 60 Vbeta and 13 Jbeta primers were used. The data were produced by immunoSEQ multiplex PCR, yet TCRdb's version contains in-frame clones alone and is incomplete. The listing records about 88,000 clones. The CDR3 is 14 amino acids. Trimming took off 5 bases at V and 7 bases at J, with 17 bases between the two ends. CDR1 is SGHTA, CDR2 FQGNSA, per germline. Sequencing was done on a sample of PBMCs. The chain couples TRBV7-2 to TRBJ1-1; D remains unclear. This receptor was identified in a girl aged 5-17 years in good health and CMV-seropositive. CDR3 protein: CASSNLGGTVEAFF. Here the CDR3 DNA reads TGTGCCAGCAGCAACTTAGGTGGTACAGTTGAAGCTTTCTTT.